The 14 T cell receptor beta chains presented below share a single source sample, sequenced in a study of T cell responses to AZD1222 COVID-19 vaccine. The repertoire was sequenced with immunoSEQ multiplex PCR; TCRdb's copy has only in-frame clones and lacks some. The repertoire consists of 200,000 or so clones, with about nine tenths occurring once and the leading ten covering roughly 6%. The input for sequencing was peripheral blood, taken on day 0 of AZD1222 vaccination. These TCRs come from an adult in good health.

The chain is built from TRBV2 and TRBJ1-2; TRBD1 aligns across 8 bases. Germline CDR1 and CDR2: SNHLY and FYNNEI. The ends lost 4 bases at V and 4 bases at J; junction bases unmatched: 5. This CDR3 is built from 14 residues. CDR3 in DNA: TGTGCCAGCAGTGTTGGACAGGGAGGCTATGGCTACACCTTC. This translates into CASSVGQGGYGYTF.

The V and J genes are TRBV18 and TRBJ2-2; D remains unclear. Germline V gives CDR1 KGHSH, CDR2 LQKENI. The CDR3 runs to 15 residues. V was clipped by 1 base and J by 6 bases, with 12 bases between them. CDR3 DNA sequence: TGTGCCAGCTCACCACTACTCACGCAGGCCGGGGAGCTGTTTTTT. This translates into CASSPLLTQAGELFF. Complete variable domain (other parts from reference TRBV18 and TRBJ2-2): NAGVMQNPRHLVRRRGQEARLRCSPMKGHSHVYWYRQLPEEGLKFMVYLQKENIIDESGMPKERFSAEFPKEGPSILRIQQVVRGDSAAYFCASSPLLTQAGELFFGEGSRLTVL.

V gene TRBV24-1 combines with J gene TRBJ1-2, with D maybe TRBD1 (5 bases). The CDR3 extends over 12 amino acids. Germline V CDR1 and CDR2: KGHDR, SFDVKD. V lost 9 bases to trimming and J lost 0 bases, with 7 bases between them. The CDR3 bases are TGTGCCACCGGGGGACCTAACTATGGCTACACCTTC. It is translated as CATGGPNYGYTF.

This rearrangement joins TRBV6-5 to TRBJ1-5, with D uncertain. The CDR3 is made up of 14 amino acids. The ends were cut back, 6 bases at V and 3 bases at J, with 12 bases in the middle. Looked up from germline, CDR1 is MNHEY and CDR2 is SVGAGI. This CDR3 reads CASSTPQANQPQHF. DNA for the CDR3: TGTGCCAGCAGCACCCCCCAGGCCAATCAGCCCCAGCATTTT.

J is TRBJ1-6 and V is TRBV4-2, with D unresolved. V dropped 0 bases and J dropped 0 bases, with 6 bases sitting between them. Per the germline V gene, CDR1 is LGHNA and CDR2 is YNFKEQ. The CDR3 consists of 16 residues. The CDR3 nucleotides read TGTGCCAGCAGCCAAGAAAGGGCCTCCTATAATTCACCCCTCCACTTT. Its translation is CASSQERASYNSPLHF.

For the CDR3, the DNA is TGTGCCAGCAGCTTAGTTCCTGGTTCCTACGAGCAGTACTTC. This sequence encodes CASSLVPGSYEQYF. The V gene is TRBV7-9, the J gene TRBJ2-7, with D uncertain. In germline, CDR1 is SEHNR, CDR2 FQNEAQ (reference sequence). CDR3 length: 14 residues. Trimming cost V 1 base and J 1 base, with 8 bases left between them. Looking up the rest from reference TRBV7-9 and TRBJ2-7 gives the full variable domain: DTGVSQNPRHKITKRGQNVTFRCDPISEHNRLYWYRQTLGQGPEFLTYFQNEAQLEKSRLLSDRFSAERPKGSFSTLEIQRTEQGDSAMYLCASSLVPGSYEQYFGPGTRLTVT.

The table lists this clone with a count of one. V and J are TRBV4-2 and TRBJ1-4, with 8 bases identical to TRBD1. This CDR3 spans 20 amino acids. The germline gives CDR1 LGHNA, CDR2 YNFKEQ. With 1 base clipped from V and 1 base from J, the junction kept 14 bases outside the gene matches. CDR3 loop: CASSQGAGRGRLVTNEKLFF. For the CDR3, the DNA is TGTGCCAGCAGCCAAGGGGCCGGCAGGGGGCGCTTAGTAACTAATGAAAAACTGTTTTTT.

The CDR3 DNA sequence: TGTGCCAGCAGCTTAGAGCAACAGAGGGGGACAGCCTATGGCTACACCTTC. Amino acids: CASSLEQQRGTAYGYTF. The chain has TRBV7-9 and TRBJ1-2, with TRBD1 matching 7 bases. Germline V CDR1 and CDR2: SEHNR, FQNEAQ (reference sequence). Germline trimming cut 1 base from V and 4 bases from J; bases unmatched to any gene: 12. The CDR3 has 17 residues. Full variable domain (missing parts from reference TRBV7-9 and TRBJ1-2): DTGVSQNPRHKITKRGQNVTFRCDPISEHNRLYWYRQTLGQGPEFLTYFQNEAQLEKSRLLSDRFSAERPKGSFSTLEIQRTEQGDSAMYLCASSLEQQRGTAYGYTFGSGTRLTVV.

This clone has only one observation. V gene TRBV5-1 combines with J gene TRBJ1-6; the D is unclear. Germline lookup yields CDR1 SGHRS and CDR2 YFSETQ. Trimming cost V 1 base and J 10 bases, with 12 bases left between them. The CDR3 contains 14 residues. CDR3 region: CASSLISGFSPLHF. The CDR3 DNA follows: TGCGCCAGCAGCTTGATTTCTGGCTTCTCACCCCTCCACTTT. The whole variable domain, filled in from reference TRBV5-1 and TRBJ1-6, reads KAGVTQTPRYLIKTRGQQVTLSCSPISGHRSVSWYQQTPGQGLQFLFEYFSETQRNKGNFPGRFSGRQFSNSRSEMNVSTLELGDSALYLCASSLISGFSPLHFGNGTRLTVT.

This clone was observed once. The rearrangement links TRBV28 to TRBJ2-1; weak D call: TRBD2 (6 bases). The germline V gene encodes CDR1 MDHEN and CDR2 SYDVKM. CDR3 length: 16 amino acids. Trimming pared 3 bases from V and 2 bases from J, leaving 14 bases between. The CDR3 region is CASSLGRDSPYNEQFF. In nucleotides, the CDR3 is TGTGCCAGCAGTTTGGGCCGGGACTCCCCCTACAATGAGCAGTTCTTC.

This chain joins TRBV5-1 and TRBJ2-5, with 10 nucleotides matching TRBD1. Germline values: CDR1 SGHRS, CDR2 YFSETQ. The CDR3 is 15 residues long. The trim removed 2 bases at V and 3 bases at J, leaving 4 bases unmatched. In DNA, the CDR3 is TGCGCCAGCAGCTTCCGGACAGGGGGGGAAGAGACCCAGTACTTC. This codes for CASSFRTGGEETQYF.

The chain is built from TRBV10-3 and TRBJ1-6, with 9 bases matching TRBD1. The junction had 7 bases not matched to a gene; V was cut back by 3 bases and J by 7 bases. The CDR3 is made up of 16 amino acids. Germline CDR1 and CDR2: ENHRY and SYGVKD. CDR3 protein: CAISENEQGANSPLHF. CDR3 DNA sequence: TGTGCCATCAGTGAAAATGAACAGGGGGCCAATTCACCCCTCCACTTT.

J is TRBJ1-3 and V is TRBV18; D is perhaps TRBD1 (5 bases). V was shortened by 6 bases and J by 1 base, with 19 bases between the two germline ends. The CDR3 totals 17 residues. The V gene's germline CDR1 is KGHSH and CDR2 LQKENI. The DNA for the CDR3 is TGTGCCAGCTCCGGGGGTGCCATAGGAAGGTCTGGAAACACCATATATTTT. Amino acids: CASSGGAIGRSGNTIYF.

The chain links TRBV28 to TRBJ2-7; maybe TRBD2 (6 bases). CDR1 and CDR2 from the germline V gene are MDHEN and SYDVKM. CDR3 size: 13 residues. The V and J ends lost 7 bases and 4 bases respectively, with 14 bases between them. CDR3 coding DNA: TGTGCCAGCACAAAGGGCGGGGATTACGAGCAGTACTTC. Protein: CASTKGGDYEQYF.